This is a list of T cell receptor beta chains from one sample in a study of identical twins. TCRdb reanalysed the 5' RACE reads using MiXCR and keeps one entry per CDR3 protein. The sample carries about 200,000 distinct CDR3 sequences, 6% to 7% recorded once. The same data also went into a second study, on T cells expressing NK-cell markers.

Sequenced sample: CD8+ T cells sorted from blood. All receptors derive from a woman between 18 and 30 years old in good health. The conserved cysteine and the conserved F or W are not part of the CDR3 here. A D gene is named only where the DNA matches it firmly.

TRBJ1-1 | TRBV19 | 13 | TRBD1 | ASSIPGTGNTEAF
TRBJ2-1 | TRBV11-2 | 13 | - | ASSPPGNARNEQF
TRBJ2-1 | TRBV30 | 9 | - | AWSVGTWKF
TRBJ2-2 | TRBV12-3/TRBV12-4 | 14 | TRBD2 | ASSPTSGGNTGELF
TRBJ1-3 | TRBV12-3/TRBV12-4 | 13 | - | ASSLNHRTRNTIY
TRBJ2-7 | TRBV29-1 | 12 | TRBD2 | SVEGGTSSYEQY
TRBJ1-1 | TRBV12-3/TRBV12-4 | 11 | - | ASSFGGVPEAF
TRBJ2-7 | TRBV6-2/TRBV6-3 | 12 | - | ASINGTSAYEQY
TRBJ2-3 | TRBV2 | 13 | TRBD2 | ASSWTSGRLDTQY
TRBJ2-3 | TRBV6-2/TRBV6-3 | 14 | - | ASSYQLAPSTDTQY